This T cell receptor (beta chain) was recorded in a study of blood T cell repertoires in COVID-19. Study in general: Donors in the United States, Italy and Spain gave samples during acute or convalescent COVID-19. PBMCs, B-cell-depleted T cells, or T cells were the source of the cDNA or gDNA that made up the material.

As handled by the study authors: Nucleated cell counts were estimated from reference gene primer amplification. Assay: immunoSEQ multiplex PCR; the TCRdb copy retains only in-frame clones and omits some. V and J calls and clone size are given by that table; D and trimming were obtained from the DNA. The sample contains 350,000 or so clones, more than 85% of which appear only once. Trimming left V 3 bases short and J 3 bases short, with 8 bases between. This CDR3 is built from 13 residues. CDR1 and CDR2 from the germline V gene are SNHLY and FYNNEI. The TCR originated in a woman in her twenties or thirties who had recovered from COVID-19. The V gene is TRBV2, the J gene TRBJ1-2; perhaps TRBD1 as D (6 bases). The source material was PBMCs or T cells enriched from blood (not recorded which). The DNA for the CDR3 is TGTGCCAGCAGTGAGAACAGGGACTATGGCTACACCTTC. Protein product: CASSENRDYGYTF. The full variable domain, its missing parts supplied by reference TRBV2 and TRBJ1-2, is EPEVTQTPSHQVTQMGQEVILRCVPISNHLYFYWYRQILGQKVEFLVSFYNNEISEKSEIFDDQFSVERPDGSNFTLKIRSTKLEDSAMYFCASSENRDYGYTFGSGTRLTVV.